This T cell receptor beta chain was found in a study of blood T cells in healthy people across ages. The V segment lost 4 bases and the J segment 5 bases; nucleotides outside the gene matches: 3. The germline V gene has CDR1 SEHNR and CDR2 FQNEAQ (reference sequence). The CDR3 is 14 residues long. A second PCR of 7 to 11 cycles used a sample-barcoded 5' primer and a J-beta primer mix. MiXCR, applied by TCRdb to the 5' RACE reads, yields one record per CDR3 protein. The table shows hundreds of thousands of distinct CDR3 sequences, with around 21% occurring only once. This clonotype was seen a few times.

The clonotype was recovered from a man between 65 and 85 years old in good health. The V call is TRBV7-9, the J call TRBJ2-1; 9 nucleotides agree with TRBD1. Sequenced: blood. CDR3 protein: CASSYGTGNNEQFF. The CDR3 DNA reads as TGTGCCAGCAGCTACGGGACAGGGAACAATGAGCAGTTCTTC.